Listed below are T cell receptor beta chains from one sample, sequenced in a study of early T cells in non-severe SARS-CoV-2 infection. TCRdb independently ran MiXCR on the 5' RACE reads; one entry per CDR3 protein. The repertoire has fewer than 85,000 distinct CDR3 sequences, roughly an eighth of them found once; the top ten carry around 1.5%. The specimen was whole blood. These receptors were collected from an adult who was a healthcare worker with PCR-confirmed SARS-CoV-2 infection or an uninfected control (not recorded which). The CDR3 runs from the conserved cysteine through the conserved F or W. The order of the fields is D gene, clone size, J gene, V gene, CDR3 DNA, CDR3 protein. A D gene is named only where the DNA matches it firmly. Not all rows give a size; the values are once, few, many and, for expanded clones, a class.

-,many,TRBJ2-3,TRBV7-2,TGTGCCAGCAGCTTAGTCGCCCGCACAGATACGCAGTATTTT,CASSLVARTDTQYF
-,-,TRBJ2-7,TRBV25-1,TGTGTCAGCTCCGGGATAGCGTACTACGAGCAGTACTTC,CVSSGIAYYEQYF
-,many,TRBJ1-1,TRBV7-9,TGTGCCAGCAGCTTAGCGCAGGGCCATATCACTGAAGCTTTCTTT,CASSLAQGHITEAFF
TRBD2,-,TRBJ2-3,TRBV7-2,TGTGCCAGCAGCCTGGGACTAGCGGGGGGGACGCAGTATTTT,CASSLGLAGGTQYF
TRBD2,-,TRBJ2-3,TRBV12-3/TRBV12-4,TGTGCCACGGGGGGATTCACAGATACGCAGTATTTT,CATGGFTDTQYF
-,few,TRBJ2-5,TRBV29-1,TGCAGCGTCCCCGGACTGGCGCAAGAGACCCAGTACTTC,CSVPGLAQETQYF
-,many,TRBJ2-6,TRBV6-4,TGTGCCAGCCTGAGGACGGCCTCTGGGGCCAACGTCCTGACTTTC,CASLRTASGANVLTF
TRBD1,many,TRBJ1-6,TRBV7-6,TGTGCCAGCAGCTTGGGACAGAATTTAGGCTCACCCCTCCACTTT,CASSLGQNLGSPLHF
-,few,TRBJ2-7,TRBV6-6,TGTGCCAGCACTCAGGGCCATTCCTACGAGCAGTACTTC,CASTQGHSYEQYF
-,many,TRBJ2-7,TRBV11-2,TGTGCCAGCAGCTTAACATCGAGCTCCTACGAGCAGTACTTC,CASSLTSSSYEQYF
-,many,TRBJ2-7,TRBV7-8,TGTGCCAGCAGATCAGGGGGGGCTTACGAGCAGTACTTC,CASRSGGAYEQYF
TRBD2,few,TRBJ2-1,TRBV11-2,TGTGCCAGCAGCCCCCGCGGGGGACCCGGAGGCGAGCAGTTCTTC,CASSPRGGPGGEQFF
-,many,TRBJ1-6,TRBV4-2,TGTGCCAGCAGCCAAGAAATGGGTCCCTATAATTCACCCCTCCACTTT,CASSQEMGPYNSPLHF
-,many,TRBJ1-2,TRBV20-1,TGCAGTGCTAGAGATTTCGGACAGCTAAATGGCTACACCTTC,CSARDFGQLNGYTF
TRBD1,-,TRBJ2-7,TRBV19,TGTGCCAGTAGTATAACTGGACAGGGCTACGAGCAGTACTTC,CASSITGQGYEQYF
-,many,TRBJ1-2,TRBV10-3,TGTGCCATCAGTTGGGGGGCCAACTATGGCTACACCTTC,CAISWGANYGYTF
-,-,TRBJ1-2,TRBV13,TGTGCCAGCAGCTTAGGAAGGGTCTATGGCTACACCTTC,CASSLGRVYGYTF
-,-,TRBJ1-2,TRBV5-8,TGTGCCAGCAGCTTCCCAGGGGAGGAGACGGGCTACACCTTC,CASSFPGEETGYTF
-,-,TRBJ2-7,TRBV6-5,TGTGCCAGCAACCCGGCAGGGTCCTACGAGCAGTACTTC,CASNPAGSYEQYF
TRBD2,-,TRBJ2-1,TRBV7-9,TGTGCCAGCCAACGGACTAGCTCTAACAATGAGCAGTTCTTC,CASQRTSSNNEQFF
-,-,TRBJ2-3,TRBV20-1,TGCAGTGCTATGGGACGGCAGGATACGCAGTATTTT,CSAMGRQDTQYF
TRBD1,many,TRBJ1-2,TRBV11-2,TGTGCCAGCAGCTCCCTGAGGGGGCGCGGATATGGCTACACCTTC,CASSSLRGRGYGYTF
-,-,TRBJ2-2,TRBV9,TGTGCCAGCAGCGTAGGTAGGGGCCGGACCGGGGAGCTGTTTTTT,CASSVGRGRTGELFF
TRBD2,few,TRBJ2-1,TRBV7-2,TGTGCCAGCAGCTTTCGGGCAGCGGGGGTTTACAATGAGCAGTTCTTC,CASSFRAAGVYNEQFF
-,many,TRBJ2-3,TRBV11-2,TGTGCCAGCAGCTTAGCACCCGGGGCGAGGGATACGCAGTATTTT,CASSLAPGARDTQYF
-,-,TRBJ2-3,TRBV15,TGTGCCACCAGCAGAGATATGCAGAGCACAGATACGCAGTATTTT,CATSRDMQSTDTQYF
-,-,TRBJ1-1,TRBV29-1,TGCAGCGGTGACAGGAACACTGAAGCTTTCTTT,CSGDRNTEAFF
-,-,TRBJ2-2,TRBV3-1,TGTGCCAGCAGCCGGGGTCACCGGGAGCTGTTTTTT,CASSRGHRELFF
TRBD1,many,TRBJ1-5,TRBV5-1,TGCGCCAGCAGCTTCGGGGACAGTTTAACTCAGCCCCAGCATTTT,CASSFGDSLTQPQHF
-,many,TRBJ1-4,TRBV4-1,TGCGCCAGCAGCCAAGATAACTCGGGAACACCGAATGAAAAACTGTTTTTT,CASSQDNSGTPNEKLFF
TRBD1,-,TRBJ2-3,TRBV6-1,TGTGCCAGCAGGACCGGACAGGCGAGCACAGATACGCAGTATTTT,CASRTGQASTDTQYF
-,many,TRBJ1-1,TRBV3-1,TGTGCCAGCACCCGTGGGGGGTTGCAGGGGTACACTGAAGCTTTCTTT,CASTRGGLQGYTEAFF
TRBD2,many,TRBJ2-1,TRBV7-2,TGTGCCAGCAGCTTAGGGGCTAGCGGGGCAGCTGAGCAGTTCTTC,CASSLGASGAAEQFF